A single T cell receptor beta chain is shown here with its context. No antigen is known for it. Profiling relied on immunoSEQ multiplex PCR, and the TCRdb table lists in-frame clones only, not all of them. The data show over 90,000 clones, more than 85% seen once. This sample was included in a study of graft-versus-host responses after intestinal transplantation. At the level of the study: Each of the recipients got a multivisceral, liver-intestinal, or isolated intestinal transplant.

Findings and limits, study-wide: After transplant, early declines in HvG clones were associated with peak levels of circulating GvH clones. Among recipient marrow samples, GvH clones were found; some appeared first in ileum or blood.

Germline V gene sequence: CDR1 SGHRS, CDR2 YFSETQ. The V segment lost 3 bases and the J segment 2 bases; nucleotides outside the gene matches: 13. The CDR3 extends over 17 amino acids. This chain links TRBV5-1 with TRBJ1-1; 7 bases agree with TRBD1. The sequence was obtained from a human donor who received an intestinal transplant. The source material was unstimulated CD8+ T cells sorted from spleen or lymph node cells, sampled before intestinal transplant. The CDR3 spells CASSSPERQGLNTEAFF. CDR3 nucleotides: TGCGCCAGCAGCTCACCCGAAAGACAGGGTCTAAACACTGAAGCTTTCTTT.